Sequencing of this T cell receptor (beta chain) was carried out in a study of cytomegalovirus exposure and HLA in healthy donors. Overall study context: The approximately 120 validation repertoires used the same platform as the roughly 610 first-cohort repertoires, a later analysis reported.

The length of the CDR3 is 15 residues. Germline V lookup: CDR1 MNHEY, CDR2 SMNVEV (reference sequence). Germline trimming cut 4 bases from V and 4 bases from J; bases unmatched to any gene: 6. Generated by immunoSEQ multiplex PCR, the TCRdb table keeps only in-frame clones and is missing some. The repertoire consists of 150,000 to 200,000 clones, with around 92% occurring once and the leading ten covering 3.5% to 4.5%. The chain links TRBV27 to TRBJ1-4; 7 bases align to TRBD1. Sequencing was performed on PBMCs. The clonotype comes from a man aged 18 to 30 in good health and CMV-seropositive. The CDR3 DNA sequence: TGTGCCAGCAGTTCGCTGGGACAGATTAATGAAAAACTGTTTTTT. It encodes CASSSLGQINEKLFF. The full variable domain, completed using reference TRBV27 and TRBJ1-4, is EAQVTQNPRYLITVTGKKLTVTCSQNMNHEYMSWYRQDPGLGLRQIYYSMNVEVTDKGDVPEGYKVSRKEKRNFPLILESPSPNQTSLYFCASSSLGQINEKLFFGSGTQLSVL.